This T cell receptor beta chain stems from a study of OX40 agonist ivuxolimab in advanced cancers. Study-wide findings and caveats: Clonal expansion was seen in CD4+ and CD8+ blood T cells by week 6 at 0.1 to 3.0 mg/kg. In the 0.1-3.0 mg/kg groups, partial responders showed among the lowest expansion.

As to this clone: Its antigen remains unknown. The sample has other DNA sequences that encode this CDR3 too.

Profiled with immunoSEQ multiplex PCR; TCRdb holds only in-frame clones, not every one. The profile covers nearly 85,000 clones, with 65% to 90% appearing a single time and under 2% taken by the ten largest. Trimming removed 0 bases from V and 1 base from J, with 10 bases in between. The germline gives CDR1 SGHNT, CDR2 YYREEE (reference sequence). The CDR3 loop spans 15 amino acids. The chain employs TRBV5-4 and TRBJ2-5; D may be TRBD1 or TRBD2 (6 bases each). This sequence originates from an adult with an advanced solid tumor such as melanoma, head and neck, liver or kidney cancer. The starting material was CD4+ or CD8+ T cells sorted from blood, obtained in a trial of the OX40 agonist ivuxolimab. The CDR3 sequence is CASSLGGGGQETQYF. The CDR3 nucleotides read TGTGCCAGCAGCTTGGGTGGAGGGGGCCAAGAGACCCAGTACTTC.